The present T cell receptor beta chain was sequenced within a study of blood T cells in healthy people across ages. Broader study findings: There was no known CMV status for donors, so expanded clonotype changes were possibly confounded.

About this clonotype: The target antigen is unknown.

Each donor was a healthy Caucasian individual from Russia, aged 6 to 90. Peripheral blood, about 9.8 milliliters per donor, was collected. The germline V gene encodes CDR1 SGHNT and CDR2 YENEEA. The CDR3 totals 15 residues. With 1 base removed from V and 4 bases from J, the gap between germline ends came to 13 bases. Next came a second PCR, run for about 6 to 11 cycles, which used a sample-barcoded 5' primer along with a J-beta primer mix. Every sample gave at least 3 million paired-end reads containing CDR3. Using its own MiXCR run on the 5' RACE reads, TCRdb lists one record per CDR3 protein. The sample consists of 1.8 million or so distinct CDR3 sequences, approximately 40% of them appearing once.

Material for sequencing was blood. The chain is built from TRBV11-3 and TRBJ1-2; D is ambiguous. The source is a human donor in good health. The CDR3 spells CASSLGSKAVYGYTF. CDR3 nucleotide sequence: TGTGCCAGCAGCTTAGGGAGCAAGGCTGTCTATGGCTACACCTTC.